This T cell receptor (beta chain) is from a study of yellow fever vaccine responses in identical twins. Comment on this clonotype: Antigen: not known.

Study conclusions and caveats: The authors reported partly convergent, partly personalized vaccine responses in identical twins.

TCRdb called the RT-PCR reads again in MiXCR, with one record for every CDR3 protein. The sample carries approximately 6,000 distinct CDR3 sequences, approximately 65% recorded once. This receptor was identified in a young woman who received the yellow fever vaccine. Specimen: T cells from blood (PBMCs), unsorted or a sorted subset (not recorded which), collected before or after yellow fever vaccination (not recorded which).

CDR3 bases: TGCAGCGTTGATCGGGGAACAGATACGCAGTATTTT. This translates into CSVDRGTDTQYF. V and J are TRBV29-1 and TRBJ2-3; the D gene is possibly TRBD2 (5 bases). V gave up 3 bases and J gave up 3 bases, with 7 bases separating them. This CDR3 is 12 amino acids long. Germline CDR1 and CDR2: SQVTM and ANQGSEA.